The clone carrying this T cell receptor (beta chain) came up many times. The data were obtained in a study of identical twins. TCRdb ran MiXCR on the 5' RACE reads and lists one entry per CDR3 protein. The table lists some 260,000 distinct CDR3 sequences, roughly an eighth of them singletons. Germline CDR1 and CDR2: SGHDT and YYEEEE. There are 14 residues in the CDR3. Trimming removed 0 bases at V and 2 bases at J, with 7 bases between. The sequence derives from a woman aged 18-35 years in good health. The sequencing input was memory (CD45RO+) T cells sorted from blood. The chain combines TRBV5-6 with TRBJ2-3; tentative D call: TRBD2 (6 bases). CDR3: CASSLGGVTDTQYF. DNA of the CDR3: TGTGCCAGCAGCTTGGGCGGGGTCACAGATACGCAGTATTTT.